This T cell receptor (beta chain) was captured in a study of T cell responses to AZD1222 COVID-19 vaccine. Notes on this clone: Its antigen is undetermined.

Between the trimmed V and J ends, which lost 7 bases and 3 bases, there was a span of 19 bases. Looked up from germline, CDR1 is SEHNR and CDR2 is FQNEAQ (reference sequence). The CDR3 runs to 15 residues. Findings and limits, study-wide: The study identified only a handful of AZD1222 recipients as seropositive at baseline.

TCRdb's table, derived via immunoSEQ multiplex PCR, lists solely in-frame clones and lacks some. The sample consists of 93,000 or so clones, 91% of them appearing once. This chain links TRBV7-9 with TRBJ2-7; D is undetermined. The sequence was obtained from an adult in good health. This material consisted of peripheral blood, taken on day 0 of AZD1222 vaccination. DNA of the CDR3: TGTGCCAGCACCGAAGTTCTGAGCCCTAGCTACGAGCAGTACTTC. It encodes CASTEVLSPSYEQYF.